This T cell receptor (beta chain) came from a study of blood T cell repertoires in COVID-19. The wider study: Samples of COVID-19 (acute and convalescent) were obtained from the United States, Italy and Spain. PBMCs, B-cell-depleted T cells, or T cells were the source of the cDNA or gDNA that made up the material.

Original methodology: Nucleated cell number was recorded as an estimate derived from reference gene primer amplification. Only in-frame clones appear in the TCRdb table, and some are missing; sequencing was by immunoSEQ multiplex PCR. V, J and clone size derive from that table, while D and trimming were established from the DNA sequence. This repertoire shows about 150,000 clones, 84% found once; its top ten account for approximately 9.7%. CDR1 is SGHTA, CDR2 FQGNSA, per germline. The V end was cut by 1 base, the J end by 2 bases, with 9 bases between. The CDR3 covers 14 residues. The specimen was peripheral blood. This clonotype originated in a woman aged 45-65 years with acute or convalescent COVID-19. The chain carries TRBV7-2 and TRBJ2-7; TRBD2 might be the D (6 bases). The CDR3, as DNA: TGTGCCAGCAGCTTAGGGGACTCCCCCTACGAGCAGTACTTC. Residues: CASSLGDSPYEQYF.